One and the same sample provided the 20 T cell receptor beta chains below, sequenced in a study of Ad26.COV2.S vaccination and SARS-CoV-2 variants. Measured with immunoSEQ multiplex PCR; TCRdb has only the in-frame clones, and not every one. Found here are 300,000 to 400,000 clones, about 82% of them singletons; the top ten hold 1.9%. Treatment: over 15 received Ad26.COV2.S at low or high dose, single or two shots; about 5 received placebo; per-sample allocation not given. Sampling was done on day 63 after the first vaccine or placebo injection. This sample comprised peripheral blood, obtained in a trial of Ad26.COV2.S vaccine versus placebo. These receptors originate from a person aged 18-65 years who received the Ad26.COV2.S COVID-19 vaccine or a placebo.

This chain uses TRBV20-1 with TRBJ1-5; 9 positions agree with TRBD1. With 3 bases clipped from V and 4 bases from J, the junction kept 4 bases outside the gene matches. CDR3 length: 14 amino acids. Germline values: CDR1 DFQATT, CDR2 SNEGSKA (reference sequence). CDR3 region: CSASTGGVNQPQHF. In DNA, the CDR3 is TGCAGTGCTAGTACAGGGGGCGTTAATCAGCCCCAGCATTTT.

V and J are TRBV21-1 and TRBJ1-2. TRBV21-1 is shown as a pseudogene. This CDR3 has 16 amino acids. Here the CDR3 reads CASSKALRGRNYGYTF. For the CDR3, the DNA is TGTGCCAGCAGCAAAGCGCTTCGGGGCCGGAACTATGGCTACACCTTC.

The CDR3 here is CASSSGQAEAFF. The CDR3 nucleotides read TGTGCCAGCAGCTCCGGACAGGCCGAAGCTTTCTTT. The rearrangement uses TRBV3-1 (or the pseudogene TRBV3-2) and TRBJ1-1; 7 bases match TRBD1. This CDR3 has 12 amino acids. The germline V gene has CDR1 LGHDT and CDR2 YNNKEL (reference sequence). V lost 5 bases and J lost 8; bases outside the gene matches: 5.

This rearrangement joins TRBV18 to TRBJ2-2, with TRBD2 matching over 12 bases. This CDR3 spans 16 amino acids. Germline CDR1 KGHSH, CDR2 LQKENI. V was clipped by 5 bases and J by 5 bases; unmatched bases: 6. In DNA, the CDR3 is TGTGCCAGCTCAACTGGACTAGCGGGGCATACCGGGGAGCTGTTTTTT. It encodes CASSTGLAGHTGELFF.

The count of this clone is one. This CDR3 reads CASSFVIRFYGYTF. The CDR3, as DNA: TGTGCCAGCAGCTTTGTAATAAGATTCTATGGCTACACCTTC. The chain is built from TRBV5-8 and TRBJ1-2; D call uncertain. Germline-derived CDR1 and CDR2 are SGHTS and YDEGEE. V was cut by 2 bases and J by 4 bases, with 12 bases left in between. The CDR3 runs to 14 residues. The full variable domain, in which reference TRBV5-8 and TRBJ1-2 provide the parts outside the CDR3, is EAGVTQSPTHLIKTRGQQATLRCSPISGHTSVYWYQQALGLGLQFLLWYDEGEERNRGNFPPRFSGRQFPNYSSELNVNALELEDSALYLCASSFVIRFYGYTFGSGTRLTVV.

This chain links TRBV5-4 with TRBJ2-6, with a weak D call TRBD1 (6 bases). This CDR3 contains 15 residues. Germline CDR1 reads SGHNT; CDR2 reads YYREEE (reference sequence). Trimming shortened V by 4 bases and J by 0 bases, and 8 bases separated the two germline ends. Here the CDR3 DNA reads TGTGCCAGCAGCGGACAGATCTCTGGGGCCAACGTCCTGACTTTC. Translating gives CASSGQISGANVLTF.

The chain links TRBV6-5 to TRBJ1-5; D is perhaps TRBD1 (5 bases). This CDR3 region has 14 residues. Trimming took off 6 bases at V and 0 bases at J, with 9 bases between the two ends. Germline V gives CDR1 MNHEY, CDR2 SVGAGI. The CDR3: CASRTAYSNQPQHF. CDR3 bases: TGTGCCAGCAGGACAGCCTATAGCAATCAGCCCCAGCATTTT.

The chain uses TRBV7-2 and TRBJ1-4, with D unresolved. Trimming removed 5 bases at V and 5 bases at J, with 12 bases between. The germline V gene encodes CDR1 SGHTA and CDR2 FQGNSA. This CDR3 has 14 amino acids. The CDR3 DNA reads as TGTGCCAGCAGCCGCGGACTGAGCAATGAAAAACTGTTTTTT. Encoded protein: CASSRGLSNEKLFF. The variable domain in full, with the rest retrieved from reference TRBV7-2 and TRBJ1-4, is GAGVSQSPSNKVTEKGKDVELRCDPISGHTALYWYRQSLGQGLEFLIYFQGNSAPDKSGLPSDRFSAERTGGSVSTLTIQRTQQEDSAVYLCASSRGLSNEKLFFGSGTQLSVL.

The rearrangement uses TRBV15 and TRBJ1-6; 10 bases match TRBD1. Germline V CDR1 and CDR2: LNHNV, YYDKDF (reference sequence). This CDR3 has 15 residues. V trimming: 3 bases; J trimming: 7 bases; junction bases outside the gene matches: 3. The CDR3 coding sequence is TGTGCCACCAGCAGGGAGGGACAGGGGAATTCACCCCTCCACTTT. This gives the protein CATSREGQGNSPLHF.

The chain uses TRBV18 and TRBJ1-2; tentatively, D is TRBD1 (5 bases). Germline V gene data show CDR1 as KGHSH and CDR2 as LQKENI. CDR3 length equals 16 residues. V was pared by 2 bases and J by 6 bases, with 19 bases between. The CDR3 spells CASSPGQGPRSNGYTF. The CDR3 region has the DNA TGTGCCAGCTCACCAGGGCAGGGCCCTAGGTCGAATGGCTACACCTTC. Full variable domain (outside the CDR3, taken from reference TRBV18 and TRBJ1-2): NAGVMQNPRHLVRRRGQEARLRCSPMKGHSHVYWYRQLPEEGLKFMVYLQKENIIDESGMPKERFSAEFPKEGPSILRIQQVVRGDSAAYFCASSPGQGPRSNGYTFGSGTRLTVV.

This chain uses TRBV5-4 with TRBJ1-4, with TRBD1 matching over 8 bases. Germline trimming cut 4 bases from V and 7 bases from J; bases unmatched to any gene: 9. This CDR3 region has 15 residues. CDR1 SGHNT and CDR2 YYREEE come from the germline V gene (reference sequence). For the CDR3, the DNA is TGTGCCAGCAGCCCTAACAGGGGGGTCGGTGAAAAACTGTTTTTT. It yields the protein CASSPNRGVGEKLFF. Full variable domain (outside the CDR3, taken from reference TRBV5-4 and TRBJ1-4): ETGVTQSPTHLIKTRGQQVTLRCSSQSGHNTVSWYQQALGQGPQFIFQYYREEENGRGNFPPRFSGLQFPNYSSELNVNALELDDSALYLCASSPNRGVGEKLFFGSGTQLSVL.

The V call is TRBV7-2, the J call TRBJ1-5; D is possibly TRBD1 (5 bases). There are 16 residues in the CDR3. The V and J ends lost 3 bases and 4 bases respectively, with 16 bases between them. From germline, CDR1 is SGHTA and CDR2 FQGNSA. This CDR3 reads CASSFRAGQPNQPQHF. CDR3 DNA: TGTGCCAGCAGCTTCCGGGCGGGGCAGCCAAATCAGCCCCAGCATTTT.

The chain combines TRBV7-2 with TRBJ2-3; either TRBD1 or TRBD2 may supply D (6 bases each). With 8 bases removed from V and 0 bases from J, the gap between germline ends came to 9 bases. CDR1 and CDR2 (germline): SGHTA, FQGNSA. The CDR3 is 13 amino acids. The CDR3 DNA reads TGTGCCAGCCGGGGGCCGAGCACAGATACGCAGTATTTT. Translated: CASRGPSTDTQYF.

This clone appeared a single time. This sequence joins TRBV5-1 and TRBJ2-5; TRBD1 matches at 8 bases. Germline V CDR1 and CDR2: SGHRS, YFSETQ. V shed 4 bases and J 4 bases; nucleotides not matched to a gene: 12. This CDR3 spans 16 amino acids. The CDR3 sequence is CASSPWTGRSGETQYF. The CDR3 DNA is TGCGCCAGCAGCCCCTGGACAGGGAGATCGGGAGAGACCCAGTACTTC. The full variable domain, rest sourced from reference TRBV5-1 and TRBJ2-5, is KAGVTQTPRYLIKTRGQQVTLSCSPISGHRSVSWYQQTPGQGLQFLFEYFSETQRNKGNFPGRFSGRQFSNSRSEMNVSTLELGDSALYLCASSPWTGRSGETQYFGPGTRLLVL.

This chain uses TRBV30 with TRBJ1-2; the match to TRBD1 covers 9 bases. Germline CDR1 and CDR2: GTSNPN and SVGIG (reference sequence). This CDR3 spans 11 amino acids. CDR3 bases: TGTGCGTCGGGGACAGGGAAAGGCTACACCTTC. Translated: CASGTGKGYTF. The variable domain in full, with the rest retrieved from reference TRBV30 and TRBJ1-2, is SQTIHQWPATLVQPVGSPLSLECTVEGTSNPNLYWYRQAAGRGLQLLFYSVGIGQISSEVPQNLSASRPQDRQFILSSKKLLLSDSGFYLCASGTGKGYTFGSGTRLTVV.

This chain joins TRBV20-1 and TRBJ2-3; the match to TRBD2 covers 9 bases. The CDR3 is 14 amino acids. The germline CDR1 and CDR2 sequences are DFQATT and SNEGSKA (reference sequence). J gave up 3 bases and V 3 bases, and 4 bases lay outside the gene matches. CDR3 coding DNA: TGCAGTGCTAGTCGCGGGGGGGCGACAGATACGCAGTATTTT. It translates to CSASRGGATDTQYF.

The genes are TRBV19 and TRBJ2-7; TRBD1 aligns across 7 bases. With V trimmed by 5 bases and J by 0 bases, 7 bases remained unmatched. The CDR3 spans 15 residues. The V gene's germline CDR1 is LNHDA and CDR2 SQIVND (reference sequence). CDR3 DNA: TGTGCCAGTAGTCTCGGACAGGCTAGCTCCTACGAGCAGTACTTC. Amino acid sequence: CASSLGQASSYEQYF.

The chain carries TRBV18 and TRBJ2-5; possibly TRBD1 or TRBD2 for D (6 bases each). The V gene's germline CDR1 is KGHSH and CDR2 LQKENI. CDR3 length: 11 amino acids. Trimming removed 4 bases at V and 11 bases at J, with 11 bases between. The CDR3 sequence: CASSLGGPQYF. DNA for the CDR3: TGTGCCAGCTCACTGGGGGGCCCTCAGTACTTC.

This clone is a singleton in its sample. The V gene is TRBV3-1 (or the pseudogene TRBV3-2), the J gene TRBJ1-2, with D unresolved. This CDR3 comprises 12 residues. Trimming took 1 base from V and 7 from J, leaving 7 bases between them. Germline lookup yields CDR1 LGHDT and CDR2 YNNKEL (reference sequence). As DNA, the CDR3 is TGTGCCAGCAGCCAAGCCGCGGGTGGCTACACCTTC. This translates into CASSQAAGGYTF.

The rearrangement joins TRBV10-3 to TRBJ2-6; tentatively, D is TRBD2 (5 bases). Germline V gene data show CDR1 as ENHRY and CDR2 as SYGVKD. This CDR3 has 16 residues. V gave up 6 bases and J gave up 0 bases, with 12 bases separating them. CDR3 in DNA: TGTGCCATCAGACCGGGATTGCACTCTGGGGCCAACGTCCTGACTTTC. This translates into CAIRPGLHSGANVLTF.